Listed below are T cell receptor beta chains from one sample, sequenced in a study of tumor-infiltrating lymphocytes in primary liver carcinoma. TCRdb reprocessed the multiplex PCR reads with MiXCR, giving one entry per CDR3 protein. The data show a few hundred thousand distinct CDR3 sequences, with 45% to 70% seen just once and 17% held by the top ten. The sequencing input was peripheral blood. The receptors stem from a woman younger than 45 with primary liver carcinoma and hepatitis B virus infection. Each CDR3 is given with its conserved first and last residue. D genes are given only for firm matches.

TRBV12-3/TRBV12-4	TRBJ2-1	TRBD2	CASSRSGGRIGEQFF
TRBV10-3	TRBJ2-3	NA	CAISEPKTPPDTQYF
TRBV12-3/TRBV12-4	TRBJ2-7	NA	CVSSLSSYEQYF
TRBV29-1	TRBJ1-3	NA	CSAESLGNTIYF
TRBV6-6	TRBJ2-3	TRBD1	CASGFRTGGTDTQYF
TRBV28	TRBJ1-6	NA	CASSYVFNSPLHF
TRBV29-1	TRBJ2-2	TRBD2	CSVGGGTGTGELFF
TRBV7-8	TRBJ2-1	NA	CASRRTGNEQFF
TRBV7-7	TRBJ2-2	NA	CASSLHGANTGELYF
TRBV11-2	TRBJ2-3	NA	CASSLLTSTDTQYF
TRBV6-6	TRBJ1-2	TRBD1	CASIPWDRGTYGYTF
TRBV30	TRBJ2-2	NA	CAWVRGAGELYF
TRBV11-2	TRBJ2-7	TRBD2	CAGSALGTSGSYEQYF
TRBV6-1	TRBJ1-3	NA	CASSEMSQNSGNTIYF
TRBV4-1	TRBJ1-3	NA	CASNHQTAGNTIYF
TRBV11-3	TRBJ2-1	TRBD2	CASSSRDGTSGNEQFF
TRBV14	TRBJ2-1	NA	CASSQNPLSEQFF
TRBV4-3	TRBJ2-4	TRBD2	CARSQDYRREGNIQYF
TRBV7-9	TRBJ2-7	TRBD1	CASTTGGQGYEQYF
TRBV29-1	TRBJ1-2	NA	CSVEGGSTGNYGYTF
TRBV4-3	TRBJ2-3	NA	CASSQRASDDTQYF
TRBV29-1	TRBJ2-5	NA	CSVTPGRVTYQYQETQYF
TRBV12-3/TRBV12-4	TRBJ2-7	TRBD1	CASSSRTGGSPQYEQYF
TRBV5-4	TRBJ1-2	NA	CASSETANYGYTF
TRBV11-2	TRBJ2-1	TRBD2	CASSFDLAGSVERFF
TRBV6-2/TRBV6-3	TRBJ2-7	TRBD2	CASQRGGSYEQYF
TRBV6-5	TRBJ1-1	NA	CASSYSGTIATEAFF
TRBV10-3	TRBJ2-5	TRBD1	CAISGGQEWETQYF
TRBV29-1	TRBJ2-3	NA	CSVADSGGGTQYF
TRBV5-5	TRBJ1-5	NA	CAGSLRGLSNQPQHF
TRBV29-1	TRBJ2-2	NA	CSVEINTGELFF
TRBV12-3/TRBV12-4	TRBJ1-1	TRBD1	CASSPTGYLAEAFF
TRBV29-1	TRBJ1-5	TRBD1	CSVCDPGGNQPQHF
TRBV28	TRBJ1-5	NA	CASRRSNQPQHF
TRBV6-6	TRBJ2-1	TRBD2	CASSSEGTSGYERFF
TRBV12-3/TRBV12-4	TRBJ2-7	TRBD2	CASTLGTSLVKFYEQYF
TRBV29-1	TRBJ1-2	TRBD1	CSVEGGGQVRGYTF
TRBV6-2/TRBV6-3	TRBJ2-3	NA	CVSNGRGRDTQYF
TRBV7-9	TRBJ1-5	NA	CASSLGTFNQPQHF
TRBV10-3	TRBJ2-5	TRBD2	CAISVVTSGSQETQYF